The sequence of this T cell receptor (beta chain) was determined in a study of T cell repertoires in cytomegalovirus infection. Study context: TCR beta signatures that were public indicated CMV infection and matching HLA type. Study observations and caveats: Cumulated frequencies of public TCR beta families served to identify carriers of CMV plus the relevant HLA. The study found HLA-C-restricted CMV-specific TCR beta clonotypes dominating the ex vivo response.

This clonotype was observed at least ten times. Its antigen remains unknown. TCRdb reprocessed the reads via MiXCR and lists one record per CDR3 protein. The sample lists roughly 500,000 distinct CDR3 sequences; approximately 10% were seen once. The V and J ends lost 6 bases and 4 bases respectively, with 16 bases between them. CDR3 size: 16 residues. Germline V lookup: CDR1 SGHVS, CDR2 FQNEAQ. The sequence was obtained from a human donor in good health (CMV status not recorded). Some clones in this sample may be carry-over from other donors' samples. The chain has TRBV7-8 and TRBJ1-6; possible D gene TRBD1, 6 bases. The sequencing input was PBMCs. The CDR3 region is CASSGAGGDYNSPLHF. The CDR3 region has the DNA TGTGCCAGCAGTGGGGCGGGGGGCGATTATAATTCACCCCTCCACTTT.